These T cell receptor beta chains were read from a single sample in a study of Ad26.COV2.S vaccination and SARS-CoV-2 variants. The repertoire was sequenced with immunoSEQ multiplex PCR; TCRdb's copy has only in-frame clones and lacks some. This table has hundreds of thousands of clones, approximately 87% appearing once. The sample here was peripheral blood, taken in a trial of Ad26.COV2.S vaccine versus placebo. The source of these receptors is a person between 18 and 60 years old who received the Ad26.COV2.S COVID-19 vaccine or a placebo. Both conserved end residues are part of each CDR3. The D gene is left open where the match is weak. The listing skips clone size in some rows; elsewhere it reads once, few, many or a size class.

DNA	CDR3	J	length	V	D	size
TGTGCCAGCAGTTATGCTTCTGAAGCTTTCTTT	CASSYASEAFF	TRBJ1-1	11	TRBV27	NA	NA
TGTGCTAGTAGCACAGATACGCAGTATTTT	CASSTDTQYF	TRBJ2-3	10	TRBV12-5	NA	NA
TGTGCCAGCAGCTCCCTACGAGGGGGAACAGGGAACTATGGCTACACCTTC	CASSSLRGGTGNYGYTF	TRBJ1-2	17	TRBV7-2	NA	NA
TGTGCCAGCAGCCAGGCTGGACAGTTACCTTACTCTGGGGCCAACGTCCTGACTTTC	CASSQAGQLPYSGANVLTF	TRBJ2-6	19	TRBV4-2	NA	NA
TGTGCCAGCAGCTTGTACGCCGGGGGGCCGGGAAATGAGCAGTTCTTC	CASSLYAGGPGNEQFF	TRBJ2-1	16	TRBV5-4	NA	NA
TGTGCCAGCAGCTTGACGGGAACTGGGGCCAACGTCCTGACTTTC	CASSLTGTGANVLTF	TRBJ2-6	15	TRBV5-5	NA	NA
TGTGCCAGCCTTAGCGGAGAGGGGACAGATACGCAGTATTTT	CASLSGEGTDTQYF	TRBJ2-3	14	TRBV2	NA	NA
TGTGCCAGCAGCGGTCGACAGACACTTGAAGCTTTCTTT	CASSGRQTLEAFF	TRBJ1-1	13	TRBV3-1/TRBV3-2	NA	few
TGTGCCAGCTCCCAATCAGGGGGAAACACCATATATTTT	CASSQSGGNTIYF	TRBJ1-3	13	TRBV18	NA	many
TGTGCCTGGAGTGTCTCGGGAAACTATGGCTACACCTTC	CAWSVSGNYGYTF	TRBJ1-2	13	TRBV30	NA	NA